These 15 T cell receptor beta chains came from one sample sequenced in a study of post-analysis software for immune sequencing data. TCR beta cDNA libraries included unique molecular identifiers. TCRdb itself ran the PCR reads through MiXCR, one entry per CDR3 protein. The sample holds about 770,000 distinct CDR3 sequences; more than 45% are singletons and the top ten take roughly 5.2%. Study-level findings and limits: Five or six TRBV segments, TRBV5-6, TRBV5-1 and TRBV20-1 among them, were found more frequent in patients than controls.

Their cognate antigens are unknown. Source material: blood. The receptors here all came from a girl between 10 and 17 years old with multiple sclerosis.

V is TRBV12-3 or TRBV12-4 and J is TRBJ1-2; D not certain. Trimming removed 3 bases at V and 4 bases at J, with 12 bases between. The CDR3 is 14 residues long. DNA for the CDR3: TGTGCCAGCAGTTTGATGGCGGAACTCTATGGCTACACCTTC. Translated: CASSLMAELYGYTF.

A few counts support this clonotype. CDR3 sequence reads: CSVVERGPDTQYF. The CDR3 DNA is TGCAGCGTTGTGGAGCGGGGCCCAGATACGCAGTATTTT. The chain links TRBV29-1 to TRBJ2-3; 7 nucleotides agree with TRBD2. The CDR3 covers 13 residues. Germline V gene data show CDR1 as SQVTM and CDR2 as ANQGSEA. The V gene end was trimmed by 4 bases and the J gene end by 4 bases; junction bases not matched to a gene: 5.

This clonotype was seen only a few times. The V and J genes are TRBV10-3 and TRBJ2-4; 9 bases fit TRBD1. The ends lost 2 bases at V and 15 bases at J; junction bases unmatched: 17. The length of the CDR3 is 16 residues. Per germline, CDR1 ENHRY and CDR2 SYGVKD. Written as DNA, the CDR3 is TGTGCCATCAGTGAGCCAAGGACAGGGGTGGGTCGTGAGCGGTACTTC. This codes for CAISEPRTGVGRERYF.

This clonotype was counted a few times. The rearrangement joins TRBV7-8 to TRBJ2-7; TRBD1 or TRBD2 may be the D gene (5 bases each). This CDR3 region has 16 residues. Trimming removed 1 base from V and 1 base from J, with 14 bases in between. Germline CDR1 and CDR2: SGHVS and FQNEAQ. The CDR3 sequence is CASSLGVGVGSYEQYF. The CDR3 DNA sequence: TGTGCCAGCAGCTTAGGGGTGGGGGTAGGGTCCTACGAGCAGTACTTC.

The J gene is TRBJ2-3, the V gene TRBV7-9; 7 nucleotides line up with TRBD2. The germline V gene has CDR1 SEHNR and CDR2 FQNEAQ (reference sequence). V was clipped by 5 bases and J by 2 bases; unmatched bases: 13. CDR3 length equals 17 residues. As DNA, the CDR3 is TGTGCCAGCAGCCCGGATTTGGCGGGAGTTGTCACAGATACGCAGTATTTT. Its translation is CASSPDLAGVVTDTQYF.

The V and J genes are TRBV12-3 or TRBV12-4 and TRBJ2-1; the match to TRBD2 covers 12 bases. The CDR3 loop spans 18 amino acids. The V and J ends lost 0 bases and 0 bases, in that order; junction bases with no gene match: 3. DNA for the CDR3: TGTGCCAGCAGTTTAGCACTAGCGGGAGGTTTCTCCTACAATGAGCAGTTCTTC. Its protein product is CASSLALAGGFSYNEQFF.

V and J are TRBV6-2 or TRBV6-3 and TRBJ2-7, with D tentatively TRBD2 (6 bases). V lost 2 bases to trimming and J lost 2 bases, with 13 bases between them. This CDR3 region has 15 residues. The germline gives CDR1 MNHEY, CDR2 SVGEGT. As DNA, the CDR3 is TGTGCCAGCAGTTACGGAGTAGCGGTTACCTACGAGCAGTACTTC. Translated: CASSYGVAVTYEQYF.

The chain is built from TRBV7-9 and TRBJ2-1; 11 positions match TRBD2. V was pared by 1 base and J by 1 base, with 6 bases of the junction left unmatched. CDR1 and CDR2 from the germline V gene are SEHNR and FQNEAQ (reference sequence). The CDR3 spans 18 residues. CDR3 region: CASSLELAGVRSYNEQFF. The CDR3 DNA reads as TGTGCCAGCAGCTTAGAACTAGCGGGAGTACGGTCCTACAATGAGCAGTTCTTC.

The chain joins TRBV21-1 to TRBJ2-3. TRBV21-1 is shown as a pseudogene. The CDR3 loop spans 15 amino acids. The CDR3 DNA reads as TGTGCCAGCAGCAACGGTAGCGCCAGCACAGATACGCAGTATTTT. As protein: CASSNGSASTDTQYF.

This clonotype was picked up one time. The chain's CDR3 is CASSRTDGLVNGDEQFF. The CDR3, as DNA: TGTGCCAGCAGCCGGACTGACGGACTAGTCAATGGCGATGAGCAGTTCTTC. The rearrangement uses TRBV12-3 or TRBV12-4 and TRBJ2-1, with 7 bases lining up with TRBD2. J gave up 8 bases and V 6 bases, and 19 bases lay outside the gene matches. This CDR3 region has 17 residues.

The rearrangement links TRBV5-1 to TRBJ2-1; 8 positions match TRBD1. This CDR3 is built from 13 residues. Germline V gene lookup returns CDR1 SGHRS and CDR2 YFSETQ. The ends lost 5 bases at V and 7 bases at J; junction bases unmatched: 5. The CDR3 protein is CASRFTGGNEQFF. The DNA for the CDR3 is TGCGCCAGCAGGTTTACAGGGGGGAATGAGCAGTTCTTC.

Of note for this clonotype: The junction and the germline gene differ at one end; a read error may be behind it. The chain uses TRBV12-3 or TRBV12-4 and TRBJ2-1, with D unresolved. This CDR3 spans 14 amino acids. The CDR3 nucleotides are TGTGCCGGCAGTACCAACCAGAAATCCAATGAGCAGTTCTTC. This translates into CAGSTNQKSNEQFF.

V is TRBV14 and J is TRBJ1-2, with 7 nucleotides matching TRBD1. Germline lookup yields CDR1 SGHDN and CDR2 FVKESK. This CDR3 is built from 16 residues. The trim removed 0 bases at V and 6 bases at J, leaving 10 bases unmatched. CDR3 bases: TGTGCCAGCAGCCAAGAAGGCTCGACAGGGTATAATGGCTACACCTTC. Protein sequence: CASSQEGSTGYNGYTF.

The genes are TRBV29-1 and TRBJ2-7; perhaps TRBD1 as D (5 bases). Germline lookup yields CDR1 SQVTM and CDR2 ANQGSEA. The V and J ends lost 4 bases and 5 bases respectively, with 24 bases between them. This CDR3 spans 16 amino acids. CDR3 sequence: CSVGGFGTFKGDEQYF. For the CDR3, the DNA is TGCAGCGTTGGGGGTTTCGGAACATTCAAAGGGGACGAGCAGTACTTC.

The chain uses TRBV2 and TRBJ2-3, with TRBD2 matching 7 bases. The trim removed 1 base at V and 0 bases at J, leaving 10 bases unmatched. The CDR3 extends over 18 amino acids. Germline CDR1 reads SNHLY; CDR2 reads FYNNEI. In nucleotides, the CDR3 is TGTGCCAGCAGTGAAGGGATAGCGGGCTTAACTAGCACAGATACGCAGTATTTT. It encodes CASSEGIAGLTSTDTQYF.